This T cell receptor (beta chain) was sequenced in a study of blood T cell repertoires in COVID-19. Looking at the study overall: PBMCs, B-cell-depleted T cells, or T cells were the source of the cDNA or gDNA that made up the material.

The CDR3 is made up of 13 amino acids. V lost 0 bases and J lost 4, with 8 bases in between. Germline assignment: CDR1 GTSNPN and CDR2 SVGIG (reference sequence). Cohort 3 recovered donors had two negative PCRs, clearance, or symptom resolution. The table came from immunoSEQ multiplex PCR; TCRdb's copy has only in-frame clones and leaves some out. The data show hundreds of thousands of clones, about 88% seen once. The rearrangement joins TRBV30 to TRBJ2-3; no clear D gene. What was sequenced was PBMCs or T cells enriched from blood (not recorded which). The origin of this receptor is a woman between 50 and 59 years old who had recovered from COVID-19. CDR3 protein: CAWSVVEADTQYF. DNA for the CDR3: TGTGCCTGGAGTGTAGTAGAAGCAGATACGCAGTATTTT.